These 26 T cell receptor beta chains share one sample of origin, sequenced in a study of blood T cell repertoires in COVID-19. The table came from immunoSEQ multiplex PCR; TCRdb's copy has only in-frame clones and leaves some out. The sample includes fewer than 200,000 clones, 70% to 85% seen only once; the top ten take 17%. Sample: PBMCs or T cells enriched from blood (not recorded which). These receptors were taken from a woman between 45 and 60 years old who had recovered from COVID-19.

The chain combines TRBV25-1 with TRBJ1-6; 9 nucleotides line up with TRBD1. The germline gives CDR1 MGHDK, CDR2 SYGVNS. This CDR3 contains 15 residues. V shed 5 bases, J shed 7 bases, and the junction held 6 bases outside the gene matches. The CDR3 nucleotides read TGTGCCAGCAGTTTCTCCGGGACAGGGAATTCACCCCTCCACTTT. It specifies CASSFSGTGNSPLHF.

The chain is built from TRBV15 and TRBJ1-5, with D possibly matching TRBD1 (5 bases). From germline, CDR1 is LNHNV and CDR2 YYDKDF (reference sequence). The V end lost 5 bases, the J end lost 9 bases, and 11 bases lay between the germline ends. The CDR3 runs 12 residues. Written as DNA, the CDR3 is TGTGCCACCAGCTCAAGCGGGGGGCCCCAGCATTTT. This encodes CATSSSGGPQHF.

This clone was seen a few times. The CDR3 DNA sequence: TGTGCCAGTAGCAACAGGGGGAGGGACGAGCAGTACTTC. Translating it yields CASSNRGRDEQYF. The rearrangement joins TRBV19 to TRBJ2-7, with a tentative D call TRBD1 (8 bases). CDR3 size: 13 residues. Looked up from germline, CDR1 is LNHDA and CDR2 is SQIVND (reference sequence). The V and J ends lost 6 bases and 5 bases respectively, with 14 bases between them.

The chain employs TRBV6-5 and TRBJ1-1, with D tentatively TRBD1 (5 bases). This CDR3 region has 14 residues. V was shortened by 7 bases and J by 3 bases, with 15 bases between the two germline ends. Germline CDR1 is MNHEY and CDR2 is SVGAGI. The CDR3 region is CASTRRGGDTEAFF. The DNA for the CDR3 is TGTGCCAGCACCCGACGTGGGGGGGACACTGAAGCTTTCTTT.

This rearrangement joins TRBV11-2 to TRBJ2-1, with D uncertain. Germline V gene lookup returns CDR1 SGHAT and CDR2 FQNNGV. Trimming cost V 5 bases and J 7 bases, with 6 bases left between them. The CDR3 contains 11 residues. CDR3 DNA sequence: TGTGCCAGCAGCCTAATGAATGAGCAGTTCTTC. This sequence encodes CASSLMNEQFF.

The J gene is TRBJ2-7, the V gene TRBV9; the D is unclear. The CDR3 has 14 residues. Germline CDR1 SGDLS, CDR2 YYNGEE. V was shortened by 4 bases and J by 1 base, with 12 bases between the two germline ends. CDR3 amino acids: CASSTNPGSYEQYF. DNA for the CDR3: TGTGCCAGCAGCACCAATCCAGGTTCCTACGAGCAGTACTTC.

V and J are TRBV7-3 and TRBJ1-1, with 10 bases fitting TRBD1. Germline loops: CDR1 SGHTA, CDR2 FQGTGA. The junction had 6 bases not matched to a gene; V was cut back by 4 bases and J by 4 bases. CDR3 length equals 15 residues. The CDR3 loop reads CASSSPGQGPTEAFF. DNA of the CDR3: TGTGCCAGCAGCTCCCCGGGACAGGGGCCCACTGAAGCTTTCTTT.

The CDR3 here is CASSPGAAGNTEAFF. For the CDR3, the DNA is TGCGCCAGCAGCCCTGGCGCCGCAGGGAACACTGAAGCTTTCTTT. The rearrangement uses TRBV5-1 and TRBJ1-1; D is ambiguous. CDR3 length: 15 residues. Trimming left V 4 bases short and J 1 base short, with 14 bases between. Germline V gives CDR1 SGHRS, CDR2 YFSETQ.

This clone turned up a few times. The CDR3: CASSLSSGPGLEQFF. CDR3 bases: TGTGCCAGCAGCTTAAGTTCTGGGCCAGGTCTGGAGCAGTTCTTC. The chain joins TRBV7-9 to TRBJ2-1; no reliable D call. The CDR3 totals 15 residues. V lost 2 bases to trimming and J lost 10 bases, with 18 bases between them. Germline V CDR1 and CDR2: SEHNR, FQNEAQ (reference sequence).

The V gene is TRBV12-3 or TRBV12-4, the J gene TRBJ1-5; no clear D gene. The CDR3 consists of 13 residues. V was pared by 3 bases and J by 0 bases, with 3 bases between. The CDR3 protein is CASSFSSNQPQHF. In nucleotides, the CDR3 is TGTGCCAGCAGTTTTAGTAGCAATCAGCCCCAGCATTTT.

The chain carries TRBV5-1 and TRBJ2-2; a possible D gene is TRBD2 (5 bases). V was shortened by 3 bases and J by 0 bases, with 12 bases between the two germline ends. CDR1 and CDR2 (germline): SGHRS, YFSETQ. This CDR3 has 16 residues. Here the CDR3 DNA reads TGCGCCAGCAGCTCGTCAGCGGCCGCGAACACCGGGGAGCTGTTTTTT. It encodes CASSSSAAANTGELFF.

The chain uses TRBV19 and TRBJ1-2, with a tentative D call TRBD1 (5 bases). The ends were cut back, 7 bases at V and 3 bases at J, with 18 bases in the middle. Germline V gives CDR1 LNHDA, CDR2 SQIVND (reference sequence). The CDR3 loop spans 15 amino acids. The CDR3 sequence: CASKHLLTDHYGYTF. DNA for the CDR3: TGTGCCAGTAAGCACCTCCTGACAGATCACTATGGCTACACCTTC.

V gene TRBV7-9 combines with J gene TRBJ2-3; TRBD2 matches at 10 bases. Per the germline V gene, CDR1 is SEHNR and CDR2 is FQNEAQ (reference sequence). The CDR3 has 16 residues. Losses at the gene ends were 3 bases for V and 2 bases for J; bases not matched to a gene: 5. The CDR3: CASSFGLAEITDTQYF. CDR3 DNA sequence: TGTGCCAGCAGCTTCGGACTAGCGGAGATCACAGATACGCAGTATTTT.

The CDR3 loop is CASSWGGTSGSSGANVLTF. CDR3 nucleotides: TGTGCCAGCAGCTGGGGAGGGACTAGCGGGAGTAGTGGGGCCAACGTCCTGACTTTC. V gene TRBV5-6 combines with J gene TRBJ2-6; 14 bases are a match to TRBD2. CDR3 length equals 19 residues. Per germline, CDR1 SGHDT and CDR2 YYEEEE. V shed 3 bases, J shed 3 bases, and the junction held 8 bases outside the gene matches.

V is TRBV18 and J is TRBJ1-1; D might be TRBD1 (6 bases). CDR1 is KGHSH and CDR2 is LQKENI in the germline V gene. The CDR3 extends over 14 amino acids. The V gene lost 3 bases and the J gene lost 6 bases, with 14 bases spanning the gap. CDR3 sequence reads: CASSPRGGAAEAFF. The CDR3 DNA sequence: TGTGCCAGCTCACCTCGGGGGGGCGCGGCTGAAGCTTTCTTT.

The V call is TRBV10-3, the J call TRBJ1-1, with D maybe TRBD1 (5 bases). The ends were cut back, 9 bases at V and 0 bases at J, with 14 bases in the middle. Germline V gene data show CDR1 as ENHRY and CDR2 as SYGVKD. This CDR3 comprises 14 residues. The DNA for the CDR3 is TGTGCCATGACTTCGGGGGACTTGAACACTGAAGCTTTCTTT. Residues: CAMTSGDLNTEAFF.

The chain is built from TRBV28 and TRBJ1-2, with D possibly TRBD1 on 6 matching bases. Trimming took 6 bases from V and 7 from J, leaving 12 bases between them. The CDR3 has 12 amino acids. Germline values: CDR1 MDHEN, CDR2 SYDVKM. The CDR3, as DNA: TGTGCCAGCAGGGACAGTTTCCCTGGCTACACCTTC. Protein product: CASRDSFPGYTF.

This clone has just one count. The J gene is TRBJ1-1, the V gene TRBV19; tentatively, D is TRBD1 (5 bases). Trimming removed 3 bases at V and 0 bases at J, with 17 bases between. Germline V CDR1 and CDR2: LNHDA, SQIVND (reference sequence). This CDR3 is built from 17 residues. The CDR3 is CASSISGTLVMNTEAFF. The CDR3 DNA follows: TGTGCCAGTAGTATTTCCGGGACTCTCGTCATGAACACTGAAGCTTTCTTT.

The chain recombines TRBV27 with TRBJ2-1; 7 bases are shared with TRBD1. Germline trimming cut 6 bases from V and 1 base from J; bases unmatched to any gene: 9. Germline V gene sequence: CDR1 MNHEY, CDR2 SMNVEV (reference sequence). CDR3 length equals 16 residues. This chain's CDR3 is CASSYDRVWSYNEQFF. The CDR3 coding sequence is TGTGCCAGCAGCTACGACAGGGTTTGGTCCTACAATGAGCAGTTCTTC.

The chain recombines TRBV18 with TRBJ1-1, with unresolved D. Trimming took off 4 bases at V and 5 bases at J, with 17 bases between the two ends. CDR3 length: 15 amino acids. CDR1 and CDR2 from the germline V gene are KGHSH and LQKENI. CDR3 protein: CASSLTRGWGTEAFF. CDR3 nucleotides: TGTGCCAGCTCACTGACTAGAGGTTGGGGAACTGAAGCTTTCTTT.

CDR3: CASGRLAGGEQTQYF. The CDR3 DNA follows: TGTGCCAGCGGCCGCTTAGCGGGCGGTGAGCAGACCCAGTACTTC. The chain recombines TRBV28 with TRBJ2-5, with TRBD2 identical over 7 bases. Unmatched junction bases numbered 15, after V lost 8 bases and J lost 6 bases. The CDR3 has 15 residues. The germline V gene has CDR1 MDHEN and CDR2 SYDVKM.

The chain combines TRBV7-6 with TRBJ2-7; a possible D gene is TRBD1 (6 bases). With 5 bases removed from V and 2 bases from J, the gap between germline ends came to 10 bases. The CDR3 length is 13 residues. Looked up from germline, CDR1 is SGHVS and CDR2 is FNYEAQ. The CDR3 spells CASSTYRAYEQYF. The CDR3 DNA reads TGTGCCAGCAGCACCTACAGGGCCTACGAGCAGTACTTC.

The rearrangement links TRBV30 to TRBJ2-7; D not resolved. The ends were cut back, 3 bases at V and 6 bases at J, with 12 bases in the middle. Germline V CDR1 and CDR2: GTSNPN, SVGIG (reference sequence). CDR3 size: 12 residues. CDR3 nucleotide sequence: TGTGCCTGGAGCGGCGTTGGGCTCGAGCAGTACTTC. This sequence encodes CAWSGVGLEQYF.

The rearrangement joins TRBV19 to TRBJ2-3, with 12 bases matching TRBD2. V shed 10 bases and J 4 bases; nucleotides not matched to a gene: 9. Germline V lookup: CDR1 LNHDA, CDR2 SQIVND (reference sequence). This CDR3 region has 15 residues. The CDR3 coding sequence is TGTGCCACCGGTCGAGCTAGCGGGAGGGCAGATACGCAGTATTTT. Translation gives CATGRASGRADTQYF.

The rearrangement joins TRBV7-3 to TRBJ1-1, with D perhaps TRBD1 (6 bases). Trimming took off 1 base at V and 5 bases at J, with 14 bases between the two ends. The germline V gene encodes CDR1 SGHTA and CDR2 FQGTGA. This CDR3 comprises 15 residues. The CDR3 here is CASSLNRVGLTEAFF. The CDR3 nucleotides are TGTGCCAGCAGCTTAAACAGGGTAGGATTGACTGAAGCTTTCTTT. The whole variable domain, filled in from reference TRBV7-3 and TRBJ1-1, reads GAGVSQTPSNKVTEKGKYVELRCDPISGHTALYWYRQSLGQGPEFLIYFQGTGAADDSGLPNDRFFAVRPEGSVSTLKIQRTERGDSAVYLCASSLNRVGLTEAFFGQGTRLTVV.

Regarding this clone: A read error may produce the germline difference seen at one junction end. The CDR3 region is CASSLASGASNQPQHF. CDR3 DNA: TGTGCCAGCAGCCTAGCATCAGGCGCCAGCAATCAGCCCCAGCATTTT. The chain carries TRBV7-9 and TRBJ1-5; no clear D. The CDR3 runs to 16 residues. The V gene's germline CDR1 is SEHNR and CDR2 FQNEAQ (reference sequence).